This T cell receptor (beta chain) was sequenced for a study of shared clonotypes between healthy human individuals. Study at large: Per donor, three plates held CD4 naive cells, three held CD4 memory, two held CD8 naive and one held CD8 memory. Whole-study results and caveats: A handful of donors shared 4.5% to 6.5% of their naive CD4 clonotypes. As a rule, naive subsets had a larger estimated richness than memory subsets.

Measured with immunoSEQ multiplex PCR; TCRdb has only the in-frame clones, and not every one. The sample includes more than 600,000 clones, 90% to 95% seen only once; the top ten take more than 20%. As for this clone: Its cognate antigen is unknown.

Naive-designated CD8 cells lacked CD45RO, were positively enriched for CCR7, and omitted terminally differentiated effector memory CD45RA+ cells. Each sample came from a Caucasian adult donor living in Nashville, Tennessee. CDR1 SGDLS and CDR2 YYNGEE come from the germline V gene. V dropped 3 bases and J dropped 7 bases, with 11 bases sitting between them. The CDR3 is 13 amino acids. The sequence was obtained from a man aged 25 to 45 in good health. The chain uses TRBV9 and TRBJ2-1, with D uncertain. Sequenced: naive CD8+ T cells sorted from blood. The DNA for the CDR3 is TGTGCCAGCAGCGATTACAATGGGAATGAGCAGTTCTTC. Its translation is CASSDYNGNEQFF.